This entry describes one T cell receptor beta chain. As originally analysed: The assay estimated nucleated cells by amplifying reference gene primers. Libraries were prepared by immunoSEQ multiplex PCR; TCRdb keeps only in-frame clonotypes and omits some of them. V and J calls plus clone size are reproduced from that table; the DNA served to infer D and trimming. This sample yields about 99,000 clones, of which 91% are seen a single time; roughly 5.6% belongs to the top ten. This record belongs to a study of blood T cell repertoires in COVID-19. Study-wide context: The study drew acute and convalescent COVID-19 samples from the United States, Italy and Spain. T cells, B-cell-depleted T cells, or PBMCs provided the cDNA or gDNA that served as material.

The CDR3 covers 13 residues. Germline V gives CDR1 MNHEY, CDR2 SMNVEV (reference sequence). Trimming removed 6 bases at V and 1 base at J, with 6 bases between. The chain has TRBV27 and TRBJ2-2; no clear D. Sequencing was done on a sample of peripheral blood. This TCR was sampled from a human donor in a cohort sampled during active COVID-19. In DNA form, the CDR3 reads TGTGCCAGCAGCCTACTGAACACCGGGGAGCTGTTTTTT. Encoded protein: CASSLLNTGELFF.